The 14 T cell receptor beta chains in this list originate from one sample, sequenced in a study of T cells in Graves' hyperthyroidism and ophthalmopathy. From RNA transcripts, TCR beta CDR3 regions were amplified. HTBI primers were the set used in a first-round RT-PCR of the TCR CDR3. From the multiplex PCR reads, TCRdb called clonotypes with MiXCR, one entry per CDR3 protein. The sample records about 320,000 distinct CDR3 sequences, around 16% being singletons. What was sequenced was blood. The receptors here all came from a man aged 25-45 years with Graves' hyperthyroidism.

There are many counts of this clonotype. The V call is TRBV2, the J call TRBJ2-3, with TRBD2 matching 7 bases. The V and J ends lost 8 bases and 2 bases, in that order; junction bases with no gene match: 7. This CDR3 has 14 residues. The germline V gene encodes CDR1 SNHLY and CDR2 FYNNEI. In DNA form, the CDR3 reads TGTGCCAGCCGGGGGGACGGTACCACAGATACGCAGTATTTT. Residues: CASRGDGTTDTQYF.

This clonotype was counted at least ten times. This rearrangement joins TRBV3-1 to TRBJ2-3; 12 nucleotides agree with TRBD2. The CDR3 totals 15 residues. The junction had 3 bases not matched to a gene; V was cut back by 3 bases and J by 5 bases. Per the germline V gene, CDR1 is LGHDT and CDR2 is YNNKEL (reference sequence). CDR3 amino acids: CASSQGGLAGDTQYF. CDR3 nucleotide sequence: TGTGCCAGCAGCCAGGGGGGACTAGCGGGAGATACGCAGTATTTT.

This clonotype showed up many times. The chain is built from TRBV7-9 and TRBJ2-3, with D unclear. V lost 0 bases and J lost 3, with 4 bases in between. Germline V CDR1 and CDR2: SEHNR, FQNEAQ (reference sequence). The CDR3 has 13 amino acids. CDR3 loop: CASSLAQTDTQYF. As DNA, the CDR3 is TGTGCCAGCAGCTTAGCGCAGACAGATACGCAGTATTTT.

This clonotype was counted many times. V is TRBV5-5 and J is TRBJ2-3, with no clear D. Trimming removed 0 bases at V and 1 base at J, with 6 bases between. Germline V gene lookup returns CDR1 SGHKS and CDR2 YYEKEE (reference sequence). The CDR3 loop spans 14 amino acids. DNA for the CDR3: TGTGCCAGCAGCTTGGTGGGCCGCACAGATACGCAGTATTTT. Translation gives CASSLVGRTDTQYF.

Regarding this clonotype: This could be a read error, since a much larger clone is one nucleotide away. The CDR3 bases are TGCAGTGCCCAGGGACTAGTGTCTGAGACCCTGTACTTC. Amino acids: CSAQGLVSETLYF. The chain recombines TRBV20-1 with TRBJ2-5; 8 bases align to TRBD2. Germline V gene data show CDR1 as DFQATT and CDR2 as SNEGSKA (reference sequence). The CDR3 length is 13 residues.

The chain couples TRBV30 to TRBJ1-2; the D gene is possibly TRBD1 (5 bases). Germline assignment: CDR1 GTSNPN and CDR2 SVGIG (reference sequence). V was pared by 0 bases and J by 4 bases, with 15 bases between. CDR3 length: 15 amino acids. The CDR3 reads CAWSVLERGGYGYTF. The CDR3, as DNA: TGTGCCTGGAGTGTACTGGAAAGGGGTGGCTATGGCTACACCTTC.

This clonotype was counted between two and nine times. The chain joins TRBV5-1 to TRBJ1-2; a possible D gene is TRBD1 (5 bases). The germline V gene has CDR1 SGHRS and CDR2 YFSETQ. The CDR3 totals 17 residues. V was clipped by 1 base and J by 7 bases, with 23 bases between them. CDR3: CASSLQQLGGVESGYTF. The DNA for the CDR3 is TGCGCCAGCAGCTTGCAACAACTCGGGGGGGTCGAGAGTGGCTACACCTTC.

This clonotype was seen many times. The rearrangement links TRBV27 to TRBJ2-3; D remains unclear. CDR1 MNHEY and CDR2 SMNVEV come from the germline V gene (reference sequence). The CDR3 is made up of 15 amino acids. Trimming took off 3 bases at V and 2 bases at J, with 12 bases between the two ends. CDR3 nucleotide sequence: TGTGCCAGCAGTTTCCACAGCCGCCTCACAGATACGCAGTATTTT. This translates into CASSFHSRLTDTQYF.

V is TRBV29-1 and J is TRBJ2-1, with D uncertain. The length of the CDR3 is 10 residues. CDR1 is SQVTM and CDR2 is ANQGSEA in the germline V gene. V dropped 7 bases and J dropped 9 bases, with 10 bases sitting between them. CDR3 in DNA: TGCAGCGCCCAAGTACCTGAGCAGTTCTTC. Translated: CSAQVPEQFF.

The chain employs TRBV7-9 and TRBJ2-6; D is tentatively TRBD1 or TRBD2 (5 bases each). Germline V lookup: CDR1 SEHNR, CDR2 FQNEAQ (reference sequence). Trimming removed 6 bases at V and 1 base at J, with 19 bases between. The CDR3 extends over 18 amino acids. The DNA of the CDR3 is TGTGCCAGCAGATCCAGGGACCAGGGATCGTCTGGGGCCAACGTCCTGACTTTC. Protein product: CASRSRDQGSSGANVLTF.

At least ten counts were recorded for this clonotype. CDR3 residues: CAIQREGHYEQFF. CDR3 DNA: TGTGCCATCCAGCGGGAGGGCCACTATGAGCAGTTCTTC. The chain links TRBV10-3 to TRBJ2-1, with 10 bases that match TRBD2. This CDR3 is 13 amino acids long. The germline V gene has CDR1 ENHRY and CDR2 SYGVKD. Germline trimming cut 8 bases from V and 8 bases from J; bases unmatched to any gene: 6.

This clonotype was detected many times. The CDR3 is CASSLSIGVAGYEQYF. In nucleotides, the CDR3 is TGTGCCAGCAGCTTATCCATTGGAGTAGCTGGTTACGAGCAGTACTTC. This chain links TRBV7-9 with TRBJ2-7; D call uncertain. Germline values: CDR1 SEHNR, CDR2 FQNEAQ (reference sequence). The CDR3 loop spans 16 amino acids. V shed 2 bases and J shed 4 bases, with 18 bases lying between them.

CDR3 residues: CSVIGDYEQYF. CDR3 bases: TGCAGCGTTATCGGGGACTACGAGCAGTACTTC. The gene calls are TRBV29-1 and TRBJ2-7, with D perhaps TRBD2 (5 bases). CDR3 length: 11 residues. Germline loops: CDR1 SQVTM, CDR2 ANQGSEA. Between the trimmed V and J ends, which lost 5 bases and 3 bases, there was a span of 8 bases.

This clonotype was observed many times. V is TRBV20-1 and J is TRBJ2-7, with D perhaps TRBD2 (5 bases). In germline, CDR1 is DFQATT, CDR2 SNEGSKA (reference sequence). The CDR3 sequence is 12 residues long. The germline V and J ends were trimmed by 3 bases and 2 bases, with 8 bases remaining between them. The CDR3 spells CSASPGTYEQYF. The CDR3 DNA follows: TGCAGTGCTAGTCCGGGGACCTACGAGCAGTACTTC.